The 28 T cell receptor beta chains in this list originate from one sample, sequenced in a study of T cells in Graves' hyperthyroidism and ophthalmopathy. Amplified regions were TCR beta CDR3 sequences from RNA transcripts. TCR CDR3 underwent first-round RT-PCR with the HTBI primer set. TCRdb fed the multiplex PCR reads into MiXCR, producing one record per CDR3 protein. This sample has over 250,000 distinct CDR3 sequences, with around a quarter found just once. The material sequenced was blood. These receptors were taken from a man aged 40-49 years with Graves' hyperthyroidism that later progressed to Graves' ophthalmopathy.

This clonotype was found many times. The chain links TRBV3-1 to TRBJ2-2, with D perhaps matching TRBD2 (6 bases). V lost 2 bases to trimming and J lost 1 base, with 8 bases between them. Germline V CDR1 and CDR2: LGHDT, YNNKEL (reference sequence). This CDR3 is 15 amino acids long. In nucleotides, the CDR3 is TGTGCCAGCAGCCAAAACGGGGGGAACACCGGGGAGCTGTTTTTT. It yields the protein CASSQNGGNTGELFF. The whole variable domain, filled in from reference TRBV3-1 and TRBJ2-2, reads DTAVSQTPKYLVTQMGNDKSIKCEQNLGHDTMYWYKQDSKKFLKIMFSYNNKELIINETVPNRFSPKSPDKAHLNLHINSLELGDSAVYFCASSQNGGNTGELFFGEGSRLTVL.

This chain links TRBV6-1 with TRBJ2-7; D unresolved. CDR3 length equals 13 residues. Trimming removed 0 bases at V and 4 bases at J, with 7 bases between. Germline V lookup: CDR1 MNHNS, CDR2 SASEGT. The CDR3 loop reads CASSEAIGYEQYF. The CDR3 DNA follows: TGTGCCAGCAGTGAAGCGATCGGGTACGAGCAGTACTTC.

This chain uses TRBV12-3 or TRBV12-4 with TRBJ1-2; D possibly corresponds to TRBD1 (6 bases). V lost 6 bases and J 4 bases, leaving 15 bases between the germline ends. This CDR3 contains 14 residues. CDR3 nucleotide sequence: TGTGCCAGCAGCCGCGACAGGACATTCTATGGCTACACCTTC. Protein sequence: CASSRDRTFYGYTF.

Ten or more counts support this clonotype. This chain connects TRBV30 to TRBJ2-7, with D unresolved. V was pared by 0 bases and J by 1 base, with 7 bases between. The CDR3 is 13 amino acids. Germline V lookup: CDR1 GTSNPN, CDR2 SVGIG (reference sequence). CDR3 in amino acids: CAWSVRFSYEQYF. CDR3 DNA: TGTGCCTGGAGTGTCCGCTTTTCCTACGAGCAGTACTTC.

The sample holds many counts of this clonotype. This CDR3 reads CASSFGGTGTGELFF. Here the CDR3 DNA reads TGTGCCAGCAGTTTTGGGGGTACAGGCACCGGGGAGCTGTTTTTT. The chain couples TRBV12-3 or TRBV12-4 to TRBJ2-2, with D perhaps assigned TRBD1 or TRBD2 (5 bases each). Trimming took off 3 bases at V and 4 bases at J, with 12 bases between the two ends. This CDR3 is built from 15 residues.

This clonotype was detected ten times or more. The CDR3 region is CASGLGTNYEQYF. In DNA, the CDR3 is TGTGCTAGTGGTTTGGGAACCAACTACGAGCAGTACTTC. The chain is built from TRBV12-5 and TRBJ2-7, with no clear D. V lost 1 base and J lost 3, with 7 bases in between. Germline V gene lookup returns CDR1 LGHNT and CDR2 FRNRAP. The CDR3 totals 13 residues.

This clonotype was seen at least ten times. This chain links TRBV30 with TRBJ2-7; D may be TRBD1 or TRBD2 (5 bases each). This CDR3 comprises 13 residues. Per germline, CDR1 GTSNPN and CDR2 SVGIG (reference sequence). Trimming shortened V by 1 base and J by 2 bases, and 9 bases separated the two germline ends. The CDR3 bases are TGTGCCTGGAGTGGAGGGGATACCTACGAGCAGTACTTC. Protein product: CAWSGGDTYEQYF.

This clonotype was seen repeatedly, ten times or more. CDR3 sequence reads: CASSQKPGTGNSNQPQHF. The DNA for the CDR3 is TGCGCCAGCAGCCAGAAGCCAGGGACAGGGAATAGCAATCAGCCCCAGCATTTT. The rearrangement links TRBV4-1 to TRBJ1-5, with 9 bases identical to TRBD1. Germline assignment: CDR1 MGHRA and CDR2 YSYEKL. V trimming: 3 bases; J trimming: 0 bases; junction bases outside the gene matches: 9. The CDR3 contains 18 residues.

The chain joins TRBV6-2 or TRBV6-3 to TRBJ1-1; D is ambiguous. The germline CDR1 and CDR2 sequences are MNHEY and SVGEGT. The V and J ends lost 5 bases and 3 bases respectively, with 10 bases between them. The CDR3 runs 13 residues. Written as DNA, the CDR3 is TGTGCCAGCAGTCGAGTCGGGGACACTGAAGCTTTCTTT. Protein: CASSRVGDTEAFF.

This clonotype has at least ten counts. As DNA, the CDR3 is TGTGCCAGCAGCGTAGAGGCAGGGGGCAATCAGCCCCAGCATTTT. Its translation: CASSVEAGGNQPQHF. J is TRBJ1-5 and V is TRBV9; D is perhaps TRBD1 (6 bases). The CDR3 length is 15 residues. Germline V gene lookup returns CDR1 SGDLS and CDR2 YYNGEE. With 0 bases removed from V and 2 bases from J, the gap between germline ends came to 9 bases.

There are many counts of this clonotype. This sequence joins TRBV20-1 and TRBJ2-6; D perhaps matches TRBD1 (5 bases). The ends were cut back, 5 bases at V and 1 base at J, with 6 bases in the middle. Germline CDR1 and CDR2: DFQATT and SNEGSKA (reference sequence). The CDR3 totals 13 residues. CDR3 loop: CSAWTSGANVLTF. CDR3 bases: TGCAGTGCTTGGACATCTGGGGCCAACGTCCTGACTTTC.

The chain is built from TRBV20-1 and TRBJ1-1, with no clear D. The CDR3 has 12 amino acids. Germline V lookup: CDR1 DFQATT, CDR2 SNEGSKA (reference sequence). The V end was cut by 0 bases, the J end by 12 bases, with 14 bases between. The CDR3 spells CSARDLGTQTFF. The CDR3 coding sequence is TGCAGTGCTAGAGATTTGGGAACTCAGACTTTCTTT.

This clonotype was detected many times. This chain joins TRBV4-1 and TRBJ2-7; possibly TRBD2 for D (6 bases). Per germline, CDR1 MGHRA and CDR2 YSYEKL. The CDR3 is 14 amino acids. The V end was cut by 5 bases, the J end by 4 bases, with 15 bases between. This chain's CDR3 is CASSSVSGSYEQYF. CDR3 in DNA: TGCGCCAGCAGCTCGGTTAGCGGTTCATACGAGCAGTACTTC.

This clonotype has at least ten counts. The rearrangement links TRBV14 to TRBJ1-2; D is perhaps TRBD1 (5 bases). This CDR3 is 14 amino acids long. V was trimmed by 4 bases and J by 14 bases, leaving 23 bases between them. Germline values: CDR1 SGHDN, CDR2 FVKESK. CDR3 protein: CASSRPSLRGPYTF. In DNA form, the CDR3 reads TGTGCCAGCAGCCGGCCTTCACTTCGGGGCCCTTATACCTTC. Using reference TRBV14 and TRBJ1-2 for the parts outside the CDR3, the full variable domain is EAGVTQFPSHSVIEKGQTVTLRCDPISGHDNLYWYRRVMGKEIKFLLHFVKESKQDESGMPNNRFLAERTGGTYSTLKVQPAELEDSGVYFCASSRPSLRGPYTFGSGTRLTVV.

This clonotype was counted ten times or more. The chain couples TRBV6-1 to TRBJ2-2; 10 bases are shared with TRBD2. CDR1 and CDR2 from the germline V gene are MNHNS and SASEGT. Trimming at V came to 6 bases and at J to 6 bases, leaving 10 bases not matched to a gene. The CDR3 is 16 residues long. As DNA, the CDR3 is TGTGCCAGCAGCCGAGGGACTAGCGAGGGTGCCGGGGAGCTGTTTTTT. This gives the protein CASSRGTSEGAGELFF.

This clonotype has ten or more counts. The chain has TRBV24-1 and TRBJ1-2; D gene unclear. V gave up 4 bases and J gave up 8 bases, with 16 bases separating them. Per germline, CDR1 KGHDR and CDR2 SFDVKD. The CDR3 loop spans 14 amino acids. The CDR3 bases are TGTGCCACCAGTGAAGCTCGCACCCCTAGCGGCTACACCTTC. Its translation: CATSEARTPSGYTF.

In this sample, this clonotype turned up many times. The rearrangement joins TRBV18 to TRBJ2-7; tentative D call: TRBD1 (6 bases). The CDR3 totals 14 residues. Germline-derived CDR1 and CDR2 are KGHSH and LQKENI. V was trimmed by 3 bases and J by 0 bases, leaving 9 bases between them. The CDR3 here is CASSPWDNSYEQYF. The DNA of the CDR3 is TGTGCCAGCTCACCTTGGGACAACTCCTACGAGCAGTACTTC.

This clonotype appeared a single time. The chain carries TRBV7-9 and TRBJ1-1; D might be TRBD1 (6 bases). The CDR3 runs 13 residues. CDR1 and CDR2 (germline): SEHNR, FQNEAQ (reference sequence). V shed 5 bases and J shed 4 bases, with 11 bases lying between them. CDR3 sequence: CASSRTGSTEAFF. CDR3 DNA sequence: TGTGCCAGCAGCCGCACAGGGTCCACTGAAGCTTTCTTT.

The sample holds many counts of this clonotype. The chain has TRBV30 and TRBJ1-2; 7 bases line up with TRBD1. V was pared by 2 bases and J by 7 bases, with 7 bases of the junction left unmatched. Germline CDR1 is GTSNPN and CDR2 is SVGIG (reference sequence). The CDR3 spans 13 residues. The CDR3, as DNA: TGTGCCTGGAGTATCAGGGGGGATCGTGGCTACACCTTC. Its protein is CAWSIRGDRGYTF. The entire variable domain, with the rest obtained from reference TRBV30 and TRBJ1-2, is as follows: SQTIHQWPATLVQPVGSPLSLECTVEGTSNPNLYWYRQAAGRGLQLLFYSVGIGQISSEVPQNLSASRPQDRQFILSSKKLLLSDSGFYLCAWSIRGDRGYTFGSGTRLTVV.

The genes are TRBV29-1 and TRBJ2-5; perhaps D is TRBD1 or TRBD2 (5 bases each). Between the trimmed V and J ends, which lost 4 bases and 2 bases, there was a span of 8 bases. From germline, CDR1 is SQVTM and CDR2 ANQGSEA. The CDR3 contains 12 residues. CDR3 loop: CSVGDGQETQYF. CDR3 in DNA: TGCAGCGTTGGGGACGGGCAAGAGACCCAGTACTTC.

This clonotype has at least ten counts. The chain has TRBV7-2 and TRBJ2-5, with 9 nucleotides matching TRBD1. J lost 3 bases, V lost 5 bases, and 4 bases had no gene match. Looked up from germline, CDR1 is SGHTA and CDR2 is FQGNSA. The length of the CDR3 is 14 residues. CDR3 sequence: CASSNRQGEETQYF. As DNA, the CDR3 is TGTGCCAGCAGCAACCGACAGGGGGAAGAGACCCAGTACTTC.

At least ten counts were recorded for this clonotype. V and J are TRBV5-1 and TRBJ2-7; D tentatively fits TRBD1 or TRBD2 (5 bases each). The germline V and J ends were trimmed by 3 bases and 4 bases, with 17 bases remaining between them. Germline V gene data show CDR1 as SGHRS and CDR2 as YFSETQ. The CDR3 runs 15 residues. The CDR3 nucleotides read TGCGCCAGCAGCTCGGGGTGGGGCAACGAATACGAGCAGTACTTC. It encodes CASSSGWGNEYEQYF.

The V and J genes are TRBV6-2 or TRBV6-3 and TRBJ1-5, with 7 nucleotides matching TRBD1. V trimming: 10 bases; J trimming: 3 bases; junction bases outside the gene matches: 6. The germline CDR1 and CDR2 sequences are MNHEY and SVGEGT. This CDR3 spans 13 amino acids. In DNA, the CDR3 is TGTGCCATCCAGGACAGGATCAATCAGCCCCAGCATTTT. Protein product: CAIQDRINQPQHF.

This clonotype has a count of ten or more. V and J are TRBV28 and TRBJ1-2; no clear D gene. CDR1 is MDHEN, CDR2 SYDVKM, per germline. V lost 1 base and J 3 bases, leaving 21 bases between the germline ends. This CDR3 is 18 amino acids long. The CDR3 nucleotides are TGTGCCAGCAGTTTATTGTTTAAGGGTTCCCTGTTTGACTATGGCTACACCTTC. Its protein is CASSLLFKGSLFDYGYTF.

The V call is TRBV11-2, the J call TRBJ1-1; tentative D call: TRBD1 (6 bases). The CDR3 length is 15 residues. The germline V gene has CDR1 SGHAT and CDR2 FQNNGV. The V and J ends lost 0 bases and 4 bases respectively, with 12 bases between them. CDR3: CASSLEGQGGTEAFF. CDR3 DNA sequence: TGTGCCAGCAGCTTAGAGGGACAAGGGGGCACTGAAGCTTTCTTT.

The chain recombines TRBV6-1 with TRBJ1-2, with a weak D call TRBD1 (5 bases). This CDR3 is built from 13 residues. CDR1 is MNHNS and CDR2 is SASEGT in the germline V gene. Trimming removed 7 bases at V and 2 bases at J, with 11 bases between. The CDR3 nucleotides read TGTGCCAGCACCGGGGGAGAGAACTATGGCTACACCTTC. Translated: CASTGGENYGYTF.

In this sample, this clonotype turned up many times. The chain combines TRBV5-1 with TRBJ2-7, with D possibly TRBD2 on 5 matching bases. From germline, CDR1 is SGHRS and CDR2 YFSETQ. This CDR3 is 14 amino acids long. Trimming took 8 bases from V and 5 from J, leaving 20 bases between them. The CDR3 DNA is TGCGCCAGTAGAGCTGAGGGAGCTTACAACGAGCAGTACTTC. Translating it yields CASRAEGAYNEQYF.

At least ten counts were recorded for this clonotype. CDR3 bases: TGTGCCATCAGTGAGTTTACGACAGGGCTGGGCGAGACCCAGTACTTC. Translated, it gives CAISEFTTGLGETQYF. This chain uses TRBV10-3 with TRBJ2-5; 7 nucleotides align to TRBD1. The CDR3 loop spans 16 amino acids. The germline gives CDR1 ENHRY, CDR2 SYGVKD. The trim removed 1 base at V and 5 bases at J, leaving 10 bases unmatched.